This T cell receptor beta chain was recorded in a study of blood T cell repertoires in COVID-19. For the study at large: Spain, Italy and the United States supplied samples that represented acute and convalescent COVID-19.

CDR3 length: 14 residues. CDR1 and CDR2 (germline): LNHNV, YYDKDF (reference sequence). The V and J ends lost 1 base and 7 bases respectively, with 13 bases between them. Here immunoSEQ multiplex PCR was the method, and the copy in TCRdb shows in-frame clones only, minus some. The table lists fewer than 110,000 clones, around 90% of them singletons, with nearly 5% in the top ten. This clone showed up just once. The source material was peripheral blood. The clonotype originates from a man in his forties with active or convalescent COVID-19. The chain has TRBV15 and TRBJ1-2; a weak D match, TRBD1 (6 bases). CDR3 in amino acids: CATSRGGGASGYTF. DNA of the CDR3: TGTGCCACCAGCAGAGGTGGGGGCGCGAGTGGCTACACCTTC.